This T cell receptor (beta chain) derives from a study of T cell responses to AZD1222 COVID-19 vaccine. With regard to this clone: The target antigen is unknown.

Study findings and constraints: Females outnumbered males among donors, who were mostly white British; clonal diversity was possibly underestimated. Vaccine-associated CD4 TCRs spanned spike, dominant at 160-218 and 743-854.

The germline V and J ends were trimmed by 2 bases and 6 bases, with 8 bases remaining between them. Germline V gene data show CDR1 as SEHNR and CDR2 as FQNEAQ (reference sequence). The CDR3 spans 13 residues. Produced via immunoSEQ multiplex PCR; TCRdb's table is partial and in-frame only. The table has approximately 140,000 clones, about nine tenths seen once. Sequenced here: peripheral blood, sampled 28 days after the second AZD1222 dose. The J gene is TRBJ1-3, the V gene TRBV7-9; D gene unclear. The TCR sequence derives from an adult who received the AZD1222 COVID-19 vaccine. The CDR3 DNA reads as TGTGCCAGCAGCTTAACCCCAGAAAACACCATATATTTT. Encoded protein: CASSLTPENTIYF. The complete variable domain, with remaining parts taken from reference TRBV7-9 and TRBJ1-3, reads DTGVSQNPRHKITKRGQNVTFRCDPISEHNRLYWYRQTLGQGPEFLTYFQNEAQLEKSRLLSDRFSAERPKGSFSTLEIQRTEQGDSAMYLCASSLTPENTIYFGEGSWLTVV.